The clone carrying this T cell receptor beta chain was found a few times. Sequenced by immunoSEQ multiplex PCR; TCRdb stores in-frame clones only, minus some. The top ten hold 7.4% of the sample, which has approximately 220,000 clones, around 82% seen once. The data were taken from a study of blood T cell repertoires in COVID-19. Germline loops: CDR1 MDHEN, CDR2 SYDVKM. V was trimmed by 3 bases and J by 3 bases, leaving 8 bases between them. The CDR3 covers 13 residues. The V and J genes are TRBV28 and TRBJ1-2; D might be TRBD1 (5 bases). Sequencing used PBMCs or T cells enriched from blood (not recorded which). The origin of this receptor is a woman in her 40s with acute COVID-19. CDR3 sequence (DNA): TGTGCCAGCAGTTTTGTCAGGGACTATGGCTACACCTTC. Amino acid sequence: CASSFVRDYGYTF.